This T cell receptor (beta chain) appears in the sequencing data of a study of T cell responses to AZD1222 COVID-19 vaccine. Per the germline V gene, CDR1 is KGHSH and CDR2 is LQKENI. The CDR3 loop spans 14 amino acids. V dropped 1 base and J dropped 4; count of bases not matched to a gene: 3. Comments on this clone: Antigen unknown.

Generated by immunoSEQ multiplex PCR, the TCRdb table keeps only in-frame clones and is missing some. This sample has 100,000 to 150,000 clones, with about 90% found just once. The study, taken as a whole, reports: Per reports, nearly half of all spike-specific TCRs target regions that are unmutated in variants. Compared with day 0, the breadth and depth of the Spike-specific TCR repertoire rose significantly after two doses of AZD1222. The study sampled repertoires only after the peak T cell response. Dominant at 160-218 and 743-854, vaccine-associated CD4 TCRs also spanned spike.

This clonotype originated in an adult in good health. The starting material was peripheral blood, obtained on day 0 of AZD1222 vaccination. V usage is TRBV18 and J usage is TRBJ1-2, with TRBD1 matching 7 bases. CDR3 nucleotide sequence: TGTGCCAGCTCACCACGACAGGGCCTCTATGGCTACACCTTC. Amino acids: CASSPRQGLYGYTF.